The 14 T cell receptor beta chains below come from one sample, sequenced in a study of beta chain features in type 1 diabetes. The whole isolated RNA underwent reverse transcription, so sequencing captured expressed TCRB transcripts. Libraries were prepared by immunoSEQ multiplex PCR; TCRdb keeps only in-frame clonotypes and omits some of them. Among just over 450,000 clones listed, 30% were seen once. Sequencing input: naive CD4+ T cells from blood. These receptors came from a man younger than 30 in good health.

The rearrangement uses TRBV14 and TRBJ2-1; 7 bases agree with TRBD1. This CDR3 spans 13 amino acids. CDR1 is SGHDN, CDR2 FVKESK, per germline. V lost 6 bases to trimming and J lost 6 bases; unmatched junction nucleotides: 5. The CDR3 region has the DNA TGTGCCAGCAGGTCAGGGACAGTCAATGAGCAGTTCTTC. It yields the protein CASRSGTVNEQFF. Complete variable domain (other parts from reference TRBV14 and TRBJ2-1): EAGVTQFPSHSVIEKGQTVTLRCDPISGHDNLYWYRRVMGKEIKFLLHFVKESKQDESGMPNNRFLAERTGGTYSTLKVQPAELEDSGVYFCASRSGTVNEQFFGPGTRLTVL.

V and J are TRBV23-1 and TRBJ2-7, with 9 nucleotides matching TRBD1. TRBV23-1 is an ORF; its function is uncertain. The CDR3 covers 17 residues. J was trimmed by 3 bases and V by 2 bases; bases with no gene match: 11. The CDR3 spells CASSQRTGALPDYEQYF. The CDR3 DNA sequence: TGCGCCAGCAGTCAAAGGACAGGGGCGCTACCTGACTACGAGCAGTACTTC.

The sample holds a few counts of this clone. The rearrangement links TRBV9 to TRBJ2-2; D gene uncertain. V lost 4 bases, J lost 5 bases, and 12 bases lay in between. CDR1 is SGDLS and CDR2 is YYNGEE in the germline V gene. The CDR3 length is 14 residues. The CDR3 here is CASSSGGWTGELFF. CDR3 nucleotide sequence: TGTGCCAGCAGCTCCGGCGGTTGGACCGGGGAGCTGTTTTTT.

The table lists this clone with a count of one. V usage is TRBV4-3 and J usage is TRBJ2-1, with TRBD2 as a possible D gene (5 bases). Between the trimmed V and J ends, which lost 0 bases and 0 bases, there was a span of 9 bases. Per germline, CDR1 LGHNA and CDR2 YSLEER. The CDR3 has 16 amino acids. CDR3 nucleotide sequence: TGCGCCAGCAGCCAAGAGTTTGCGGGCTCCTACAATGAGCAGTTCTTC. Protein: CASSQEFAGSYNEQFF.

The chain recombines TRBV25-1 with TRBJ2-5; D might be TRBD1 (6 bases). Germline V lookup: CDR1 MGHDK, CDR2 SYGVNS. Trimming left V 8 bases short and J 5 bases short, with 15 bases between. The CDR3 contains 13 residues. The CDR3 coding sequence is TGTGCCAGCGGGGGCGTAGGGACGGAGACCCAGTACTTC. It encodes CASGGVGTETQYF.

The rearrangement joins TRBV7-3 to TRBJ2-1; 13 bases line up with TRBD2. Germline loops: CDR1 SGHTA, CDR2 FQGTGA. This CDR3 is 17 amino acids long. After removal of 3 bases from V and 6 bases from J, the junction contained 8 bases not matched to a gene. The DNA for the CDR3 is TGTGCCAGCAGCTTGGGGACTAGCGGGGCCCCCGTCAATGAGCAGTTCTTC. This encodes CASSLGTSGAPVNEQFF.

For this clone: Relative to the germline gene, one junction end is altered; a read error may explain this. The rearrangement uses TRBV2 and TRBJ2-1, with 7 bases that match TRBD2. The germline gives CDR1 SNHLY, CDR2 FYNNEI. CDR3 length: 13 amino acids. The CDR3 loop is CACREGTYNEQFF. In nucleotides, the CDR3 is TGTGCCTGCAGGGAGGGAACCTACAATGAGCAGTTCTTC.

As concerns this clone: Other nucleotide sequences from this sample produce the same CDR3. The chain uses TRBV30 and TRBJ2-7, with D perhaps TRBD2 (5 bases). Trimming took 2 bases from V and 4 from J, leaving 9 bases between them. Looked up from germline, CDR1 is GTSNPN and CDR2 is SVGIG (reference sequence). The CDR3 is 12 amino acids. CDR3: CAWSQGSYEQYF. The CDR3 nucleotides are TGTGCCTGGAGTCAAGGGAGTTACGAGCAGTACTTC.

This clone was counted a few times. The CDR3 reads CASSPRTGRSGANVLTF. The CDR3 nucleotides are TGTGCCAGCAGCCCCCGGACAGGGCGCTCTGGGGCCAACGTCCTGACTTTC. V is TRBV7-9 and J is TRBJ2-6; TRBD1 agrees at 8 bases. V trimming: 5 bases; J trimming: 0 bases; junction bases outside the gene matches: 6. The CDR3 is 17 amino acids. Germline CDR1 is SEHNR and CDR2 is FQNEAQ (reference sequence).

The genes are TRBV5-1 and TRBJ2-5, with D maybe TRBD1 (5 bases). This CDR3 has 13 amino acids. The V gene lost 2 bases and the J gene lost 5 bases, with 10 bases spanning the gap. Germline CDR1 and CDR2: SGHRS and YFSETQ. CDR3 sequence reads: CASSLKGLETQYF. The DNA of the CDR3 is TGCGCCAGCAGCTTAAAGGGGTTGGAGACCCAGTACTTC.

This clone was detected only a few times. The chain combines TRBV9 with TRBJ2-1; D possibly uses TRBD1 or TRBD2 (6 bases each). The CDR3 length is 15 residues. CDR1 is SGDLS and CDR2 is YYNGEE in the germline V gene. V lost 0 bases, J lost 3 bases, and 10 bases lay in between. The CDR3 loop reads CASSVVGGLYNEQFF. CDR3 DNA: TGTGCCAGCAGCGTAGTAGGGGGACTCTACAATGAGCAGTTCTTC.

This rearrangement joins TRBV5-1 to TRBJ2-1; 7 positions agree with TRBD2. The CDR3 loop spans 15 amino acids. The germline gives CDR1 SGHRS, CDR2 YFSETQ. V gave up 4 bases and J gave up 2 bases; unmatched junction bases: 6. The CDR3 loop is CASSPASGAYNEQFF. CDR3 nucleotides: TGCGCCAGCAGCCCGGCTAGCGGTGCCTACAATGAGCAGTTCTTC.

The rearrangement links TRBV27 to TRBJ1-2; TRBD1 aligns across 12 bases. Germline lookup yields CDR1 MNHEY and CDR2 SMNVEV (reference sequence). Trimming at V came to 6 bases and at J to 12 bases, leaving 20 bases not matched to a gene. The CDR3 contains 17 residues. The CDR3 region has the DNA TGTGCCAGCAGCCCGAGCAGTTTTCGGGACAGGGGGCAAAGGGACACCTTC. Protein: CASSPSSFRDRGQRDTF.

J is TRBJ2-7 and V is TRBV5-1; D not resolved. This CDR3 region has 11 residues. The V and J ends lost 1 base and 5 bases respectively, with 4 bases between them. Germline V lookup: CDR1 SGHRS, CDR2 YFSETQ. Here the CDR3 reads CASSLLNEQYF. In nucleotides, the CDR3 is TGCGCCAGCAGCTTGTTAAACGAGCAGTACTTC.